These 19 T cell receptor beta chains share one sample of origin, sequenced in a study of shared clonotypes between healthy human individuals. Naive CD8 cells were CD45RO-negative, positively selected for CCR7, excluding terminally differentiated effector memory CD45RA+ cells. The repertoire was sequenced with immunoSEQ multiplex PCR; TCRdb's copy has only in-frame clones and lacks some. This table has hundreds of thousands of clones, about 98% appearing once. The sample taken for sequencing was naive CD8+ T cells sorted from blood. These receptors were taken from a man in his thirties or forties in good health.

V is TRBV5-6 and J is TRBJ2-5, with TRBD2 matching 9 bases. Germline CDR1 and CDR2: SGHDT and YYEEEE. This CDR3 contains 16 residues. V lost 6 bases and J lost 5; bases outside the gene matches: 14. CDR3 nucleotides: TGTGCCAGCACCCCGCGGGGCGGGAGGGCCGGTGAGACCCAGTACTTC. Translation: CASTPRGGRAGETQYF.

V and J are TRBV10-3 and TRBJ1-2; D might be TRBD1 (5 bases). CDR3 length: 14 residues. V dropped 3 bases and J dropped 10 bases, with 18 bases sitting between them. Per the germline V gene, CDR1 is ENHRY and CDR2 is SYGVKD. The CDR3: CAISEKQTVTDYTF. In DNA form, the CDR3 reads TGTGCCATCAGTGAAAAACAGACAGTAACGGACTACACCTTC.

The gene calls are TRBV16 and TRBJ2-1, with unresolved D. Looked up from germline, CDR1 is KGHSY and CDR2 is FQNENV. CDR3 length: 13 residues. The V end lost 0 bases, the J end lost 8 bases, and 8 bases lay between the germline ends. CDR3 residues: CASSQSGLYEQFF. CDR3 sequence (DNA): TGTGCCAGCAGCCAATCCGGTCTCTATGAGCAGTTCTTC.

The chain combines TRBV11-2 with TRBJ2-5, with a tentative D call TRBD2 (6 bases). This CDR3 is 15 amino acids long. Germline CDR1 is SGHAT and CDR2 is FQNNGV. Deletions cut 4 bases from V and 5 bases from J, with 17 bases between. CDR3 protein: CASSWQRSGRETQYF. DNA of the CDR3: TGTGCCAGCAGCTGGCAGAGGTCAGGGAGGGAGACCCAGTACTTC.

The chain joins TRBV9 to TRBJ2-5; 8 bases fit TRBD2. The germline gives CDR1 SGDLS, CDR2 YYNGEE. This CDR3 region has 15 residues. V was clipped by 4 bases and J by 5 bases; unmatched bases: 10. CDR3 residues: CASSPSGGEGETQYF. DNA of the CDR3: TGTGCCAGCAGCCCCAGCGGGGGAGAAGGGGAGACCCAGTACTTC.

The chain is built from TRBV4-1 and TRBJ2-3; D is perhaps TRBD2 (5 bases). From germline, CDR1 is MGHRA and CDR2 YSYEKL. Between the trimmed V and J ends, which lost 4 bases and 2 bases, there was a span of 13 bases. The CDR3 consists of 15 residues. CDR3 sequence: CASSRRTELTDTQYF. The CDR3 nucleotides are TGCGCCAGCAGCCGAAGGACTGAACTCACAGATACGCAGTATTTT.

The V and J genes are TRBV2 and TRBJ2-1; the D gene is possibly TRBD1 (6 bases). CDR3 length: 11 amino acids. The V gene's germline CDR1 is SNHLY and CDR2 FYNNEI. Trimming took 4 bases from V and 9 from J, leaving 7 bases between them. CDR3 nucleotide sequence: TGTGCCAGCAGTGCAGGGGCTGAGCAGTTCTTC. It encodes CASSAGAEQFF.

V usage is TRBV6-5 and J usage is TRBJ2-1; D remains ambiguous. The V gene lost 4 bases and the J gene lost 6 bases, with 4 bases spanning the gap. The germline V gene has CDR1 MNHEY and CDR2 SVGAGI. The CDR3 contains 11 residues. The CDR3 loop is CASSSLNEQFF. Here the CDR3 DNA reads TGTGCCAGCAGTTCGCTCAATGAGCAGTTCTTC.

The CDR3 bases are TGTGCCATCATGAGTAGCGGGAGTAGCTACGAGCAGTACTTC. Its protein is CAIMSSGSSYEQYF. The V gene is TRBV10-3, the J gene TRBJ2-7, with 9 positions matching TRBD2. The V gene end was trimmed by 7 bases and the J gene end by 3 bases; junction bases not matched to a gene: 7. This CDR3 has 14 residues. In germline, CDR1 is ENHRY, CDR2 SYGVKD.

This chain connects TRBV11-3 to TRBJ2-2; no clear D gene. The germline gives CDR1 SGHNT, CDR2 YENEEA. This CDR3 is built from 12 residues. The V end lost 3 bases, the J end lost 4 bases, and 3 bases lay between the germline ends. DNA of the CDR3: TGTGCCAGCAGCTTGCGCACCGGGGAGCTGTTTTTT. Translating gives CASSLRTGELFF.

J is TRBJ2-7 and V is TRBV11-2; 9 bases map to TRBD1. Germline V lookup: CDR1 SGHAT, CDR2 FQNNGV. The CDR3 loop spans 17 amino acids. With 5 bases clipped from V and 1 base from J, the junction kept 12 bases outside the gene matches. CDR3 nucleotide sequence: TGTGCCAGCAGCCCCCCGTGGGACAGGGAAGTATCCTACGAGCAGTACTTC. Its translation: CASSPPWDREVSYEQYF.

A single count supports this clone. This chain connects TRBV19 to TRBJ2-1, with 14 bases aligning to TRBD2. CDR3 length equals 17 residues. CDR1 and CDR2 from the germline V gene are LNHDA and SQIVND (reference sequence). J lost 10 bases, V lost 5 bases, and 13 bases had no gene match. CDR3 amino acids: CASSYRSGLAGEGEQFF. In DNA, the CDR3 is TGTGCCAGTAGTTACCGCTCGGGACTAGCGGGAGAAGGGGAGCAGTTCTTC.

This clone was detected once. This chain connects TRBV29-1 to TRBJ1-2; the D gene is possibly TRBD1 (6 bases). The germline V and J ends were trimmed by 3 bases and 3 bases, with 17 bases remaining between them. Germline loops: CDR1 SQVTM, CDR2 ANQGSEA. The CDR3 loop spans 15 amino acids. The CDR3 DNA reads as TGCAGCGTTGAGAAAAACCCGACAGGCGACTATGGCTACACCTTC. The encoded protein is CSVEKNPTGDYGYTF. The full variable domain, its missing parts supplied by reference TRBV29-1 and TRBJ1-2, is SAVISQKPSRDICQRGTSLTIQCQVDSQVTMMFWYRQQPGQSLTLIATANQGSEATYESGFVIDKFPISRPNLTFSTLTVSNMSPEDSSIYLCSVEKNPTGDYGYTFGSGTRLTVV.

J is TRBJ1-2 and V is TRBV5-1; D is unclear. Deletions cut 0 bases from V and 4 bases from J, with 16 bases between. The germline CDR1 and CDR2 sequences are SGHRS and YFSETQ. The CDR3 sequence is 16 residues long. The CDR3 loop reads CASSLGTDERFYGYTF. The DNA of the CDR3 is TGCGCCAGCAGCTTGGGGACGGACGAGCGGTTCTATGGCTACACCTTC.

The CDR3 protein is CASSQEGLAGVGEQYF. Here the CDR3 DNA reads TGCGCCAGCAGCCAAGAGGGACTAGCGGGAGTGGGGGAGCAGTACTTC. The chain recombines TRBV4-1 with TRBJ2-7; TRBD2 aligns across 14 bases. The CDR3 extends over 16 amino acids. The V gene end was trimmed by 0 bases and the J gene end by 7 bases; junction bases not matched to a gene: 5. The V gene's germline CDR1 is MGHRA and CDR2 YSYEKL.

The chain is built from TRBV19 and TRBJ2-7, with 8 bases matching TRBD2. Germline V gene data show CDR1 as LNHDA and CDR2 as SQIVND (reference sequence). This CDR3 region has 16 residues. After removal of 3 bases from V and 4 bases from J, the junction contained 11 bases not matched to a gene. CDR3 sequence reads: CASSMWDGGRRYEQYF. CDR3 DNA sequence: TGTGCCAGTAGTATGTGGGACGGCGGGAGGCGGTACGAGCAGTACTTC. Variable domain in full (rest from reference TRBV19 and TRBJ2-7): DGGITQSPKYLFRKEGQNVTLSCEQNLNHDAMYWYRQDPGQGLRLIYYSQIVNDFQKGDIAEGYSVSREKKESFPLTVTSAQKNPTAFYLCASSMWDGGRRYEQYFGPGTRLTVT.

The gene calls are TRBV4-1 and TRBJ2-1; maybe TRBD2 (6 bases). V was cut by 6 bases and J by 5 bases, with 14 bases left in between. The CDR3 extends over 14 amino acids. Germline assignment: CDR1 MGHRA and CDR2 YSYEKL. The DNA for the CDR3 is TGCGCCAGCAGGGGACTGGGGGAGGACAATGAGCAGTTCTTC. This encodes CASRGLGEDNEQFF.

J is TRBJ2-5 and V is TRBV11-2, with a weak D call TRBD2 (6 bases). The V end lost 0 bases, the J end lost 5 bases, and 13 bases lay between the germline ends. The CDR3 spans 15 residues. CDR1 and CDR2 (germline): SGHAT, FQNNGV. In DNA, the CDR3 is TGTGCCAGCAGCTTAGACCCGGGAGAGGGGGAGACCCAGTACTTC. Its protein product is CASSLDPGEGETQYF.

V is TRBV7-8 and J is TRBJ2-3; D ambiguous. Trimming shortened V by 5 bases and J by 2 bases, and 14 bases separated the two germline ends. The length of the CDR3 is 15 residues. Germline CDR1 and CDR2: SGHVS and FQNEAQ. The CDR3 DNA follows: TGTGCCAGCAGCCCCGTCTACGCGTCCACAGATACGCAGTATTTT. Residues: CASSPVYASTDTQYF.